This T cell receptor (beta chain) comes out of a study of control samples from healthy donors and cancer patients. The CDR3 sequence is 11 residues long. V lost 5 bases to trimming and J lost 4 bases, with 5 bases between them. The germline V gene has CDR1 SGHAT and CDR2 FQNNGV. Some clones are missing from TCRdb's copy, which holds only in-frame ones; the method was immunoSEQ multiplex PCR. This sample has 40,000 to 55,000 clones, with approximately 89% found just once. The receptor was isolated from a middle-aged man with colorectal cancer. Sequences were obtained from PBMCs. The rearrangement links TRBV11-2 to TRBJ2-5, with no clear D. The CDR3 spells CASSRTETQYF. CDR3 DNA: TGTGCCAGCAGCAGGACAGAGACCCAGTACTTC.